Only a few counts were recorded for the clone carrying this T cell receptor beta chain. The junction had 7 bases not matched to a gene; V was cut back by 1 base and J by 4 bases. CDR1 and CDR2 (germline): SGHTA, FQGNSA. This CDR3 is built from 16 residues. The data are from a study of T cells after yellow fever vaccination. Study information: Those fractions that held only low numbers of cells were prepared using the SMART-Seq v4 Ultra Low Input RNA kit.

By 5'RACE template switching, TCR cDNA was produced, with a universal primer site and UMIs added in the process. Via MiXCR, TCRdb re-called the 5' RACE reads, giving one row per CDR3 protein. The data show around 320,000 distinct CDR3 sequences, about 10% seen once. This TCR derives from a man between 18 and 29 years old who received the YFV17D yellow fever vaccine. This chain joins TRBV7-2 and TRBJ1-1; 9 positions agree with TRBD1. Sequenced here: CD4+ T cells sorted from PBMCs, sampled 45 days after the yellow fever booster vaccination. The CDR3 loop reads CASSLVPGQGRTEAFF. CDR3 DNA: TGTGCCAGCAGCTTAGTCCCGGGACAGGGTCGCACTGAAGCTTTCTTT.